The sequence of this TCR beta chain was determined in a study of blood T cell repertoires in COVID-19. The CDR3 consists of 15 residues. Unmatched junction bases numbered 8, after V lost 6 bases and J lost 5 bases. Looked up from germline, CDR1 is KGHSH and CDR2 is LQKENI. The data were produced by immunoSEQ multiplex PCR, yet TCRdb's version contains in-frame clones alone and is incomplete. The data contain roughly 400,000 clones, less than 95% of them seen just once; the ten biggest clones take up less than 0.75%. This TCR derives from a man between 18 and 29 years old who had recovered from COVID-19. The V call is TRBV18, the J call TRBJ2-2, with 8 nucleotides matching TRBD1. The specimen sequenced was PBMCs or T cells enriched from blood (not recorded which). The CDR3 reads CASSQDRAVTGELFF. The CDR3 DNA reads as TGTGCCAGCTCGCAGGACAGGGCGGTAACCGGGGAGCTGTTTTTT.